This entry lists 8 T cell receptor beta chains sequenced from one sample in a study of blood T cell repertoires in COVID-19. The repertoire was sequenced with immunoSEQ multiplex PCR; TCRdb's copy has only in-frame clones and lacks some. The sample carries about 130,000 clones, about 89% recorded once. Sequencing input: peripheral blood. The origin of the receptors is a man in his 60s with active or convalescent COVID-19.

The rearrangement joins TRBV7-2 to TRBJ2-7, with D tentatively TRBD1 (5 bases). Trimming removed 4 bases from V and 1 base from J, with 11 bases in between. CDR1 SGHTA and CDR2 FQGNSA come from the germline V gene. This CDR3 spans 14 amino acids. The CDR3 is CASSSAGFSYEQYF. The DNA for the CDR3 is TGTGCCAGCAGCTCTGCAGGGTTTTCCTACGAGCAGTACTTC.

The chain recombines TRBV5-1 with TRBJ1-2; tentative D call: TRBD1 (5 bases). From germline, CDR1 is SGHRS and CDR2 YFSETQ. V was clipped by 0 bases and J by 6 bases, with 9 bases between them. CDR3 length: 13 residues. The CDR3 reads CASSLAGVDGYTF. CDR3 in DNA: TGCGCCAGCAGCTTGGCGGGGGTAGATGGCTACACCTTC.

V gene TRBV5-1 combines with J gene TRBJ2-3, with 10 bases identical to TRBD2. The CDR3 spans 17 residues. Germline V gene lookup returns CDR1 SGHRS and CDR2 YFSETQ. V lost 0 bases to trimming and J lost 6 bases; unmatched junction nucleotides: 10. Here the CDR3 reads CASSLAVSTSGRDTQYF. CDR3 DNA: TGCGCCAGCAGCTTGGCCGTTTCGACTAGCGGGCGGGATACGCAGTATTTT.

The V gene is TRBV21-1, the J gene TRBJ2-7; the D call in the table, TRBD1, was not verified against the DNA. TRBV21-1 is reported as a pseudogene. The CDR3 totals 16 residues. The CDR3 bases are TGTGCCAGCAGCAGGGTGGAGCAGGGGATAGCCAACGAGCAGTACTTC. Encoded protein: CASSRVEQGIANEQYF.

This clone was recorded once. V gene TRBV28 combines with J gene TRBJ1-6; the D is unclear. Looked up from germline, CDR1 is MDHEN and CDR2 is SYDVKM. The CDR3 totals 14 residues. V lost 8 bases and J lost 9, with 17 bases in between. The CDR3 region is CASRVSRVPSPLHF. The DNA of the CDR3 is TGTGCCAGCCGGGTTTCTAGAGTTCCTTCACCCCTCCACTTT.

The chain recombines TRBV5-1 with TRBJ1-1; 8 nucleotides match TRBD1. The CDR3 loop spans 15 amino acids. Per germline, CDR1 SGHRS and CDR2 YFSETQ. V was pared by 0 bases and J by 3 bases, with 4 bases of the junction left unmatched. CDR3 region: CASSLESQGDTEAFF. CDR3 bases: TGCGCCAGCAGCTTGGAATCACAGGGGGACACTGAAGCTTTCTTT.

There are a few counts of this clone. CDR3 in amino acids: CASSLGTSALYEQYF. The CDR3 bases are TGTGCCAGCAGCTTAGGGACTAGCGCCCTCTACGAGCAGTACTTC. V gene TRBV11-2 combines with J gene TRBJ2-7; 9 bases match TRBD2. V lost 1 base, J lost 3 bases, and 4 bases stayed unmatched. There are 15 residues in the CDR3. Germline CDR1 and CDR2: SGHAT and FQNNGV.

The V call is TRBV24-1, the J call TRBJ1-2; the match to TRBD1 covers 7 bases. Germline-derived CDR1 and CDR2 are KGHDR and SFDVKD. V shed 4 bases and J 4 bases; nucleotides not matched to a gene: 5. The CDR3 contains 14 residues. The DNA of the CDR3 is TGTGCCACCAGTGAAGGGGGCTCGGGCTATGGCTACACCTTC. This codes for CATSEGGSGYGYTF.